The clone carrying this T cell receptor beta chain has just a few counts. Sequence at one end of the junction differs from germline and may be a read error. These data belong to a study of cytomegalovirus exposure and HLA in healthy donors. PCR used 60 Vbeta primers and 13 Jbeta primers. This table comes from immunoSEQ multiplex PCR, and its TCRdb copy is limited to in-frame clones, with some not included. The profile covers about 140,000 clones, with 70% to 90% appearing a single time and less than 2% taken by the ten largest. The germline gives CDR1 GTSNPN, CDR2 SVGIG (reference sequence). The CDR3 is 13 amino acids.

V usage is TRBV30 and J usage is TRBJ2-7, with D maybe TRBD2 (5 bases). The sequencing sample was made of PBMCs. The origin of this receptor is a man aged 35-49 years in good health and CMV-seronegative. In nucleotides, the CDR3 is TGTGCCTGGAGTCAAAGGGCAGACTACGGGCAGTACTTC. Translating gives CAWSQRADYGQYF.